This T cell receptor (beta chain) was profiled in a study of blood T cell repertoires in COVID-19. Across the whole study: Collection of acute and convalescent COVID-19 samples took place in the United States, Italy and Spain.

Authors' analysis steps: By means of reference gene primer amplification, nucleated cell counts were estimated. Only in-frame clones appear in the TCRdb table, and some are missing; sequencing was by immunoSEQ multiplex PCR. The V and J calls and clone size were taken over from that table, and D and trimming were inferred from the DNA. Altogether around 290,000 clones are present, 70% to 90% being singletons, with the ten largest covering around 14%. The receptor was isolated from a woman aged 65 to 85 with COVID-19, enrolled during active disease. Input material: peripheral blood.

The CDR3 spells CASSSLPGGYNEQFF. CDR3 nucleotides: TGTGCCAGCAGCTCTCTACCCGGGGGGTACAATGAGCAGTTCTTC. The chain carries TRBV7-2 and TRBJ2-1; 7 nucleotides agree with TRBD2. The trim removed 4 bases at V and 4 bases at J, leaving 7 bases unmatched. Looked up from germline, CDR1 is SGHTA and CDR2 is FQGNSA. This CDR3 spans 15 amino acids.